This TCR beta chain emerged from a study of T cell clonotyping in hematopoietic cell transplantation. Whole-study context: Recipient samples before transplant were obtained post-cytoreduction.

To note about this clone: What it recognizes is unknown. At one end, the junction sequence differs from germline, possibly due to a read error. Other DNA sequences in the same sample also yield this CDR3.

Time point specified: recipient sample about 28 days before transplant, after cytoreduction. The CDR3 spans 15 residues. Germline values: CDR1 SNHLY, CDR2 FYNNEI. Sequenced by immunoSEQ multiplex PCR; TCRdb stores in-frame clones only, minus some. The sample records tens of thousands of clones, almost 97% being singletons. Study conclusions and caveats: Pathologically expanded recipient clonotypes increased progressively from day 30 to day 180 as diversity fell.

The J gene is TRBJ2-1, the V gene TRBV2; TRBD2 agrees at 10 bases. The receptor comes from a woman in her forties or fifties with acute myeloid leukemia. Some clones in this sample may be carry-over from other donors' samples. The sequenced sample was peripheral blood mononuclear cells, obtained before stem cell transplant. The chain's CDR3 is CASREAGGPYNEQFF. The CDR3 region has the DNA TGTGCCAGCAGAGAAGCGGGAGGGCCTTACAATGAGCAGTTCTTC.